Each of the 10 T cell receptor beta chains below was sequenced from the same sample in a study of CD8 T cells in Susac syndrome. RNA totalling roughly 0.5 to 1 ug underwent reverse transcription with random hexamers. TCRdb ran MiXCR on the immunoSEQ multiplex PCR reads and lists one entry per CDR3 protein. This sample has 84,000 or so distinct CDR3 sequences, with around 95% found just once. Sequenced material: CD8+ T cells from PBMCs. These receptors were obtained from a human donor with Susac syndrome.

This rearrangement joins TRBV20-1 to TRBJ2-7; D remains ambiguous. This CDR3 is 14 amino acids long. Germline lookup yields CDR1 DFQATT and CDR2 SNEGSKA (reference sequence). Trimming shortened V by 1 base and J by 2 bases, and 12 bases separated the two germline ends. CDR3 nucleotide sequence: TGCAGTGCTAGAGCCCCGACACAAGCCTACGAGCAGTACTTC. Its translation: CSARAPTQAYEQYF.

V and J are TRBV20-1 and TRBJ2-5, with a weak D call TRBD2 (5 bases). V dropped 4 bases and J dropped 1 base, with 16 bases sitting between them. Germline CDR1 reads DFQATT; CDR2 reads SNEGSKA (reference sequence). This CDR3 has 15 amino acids. CDR3 DNA sequence: TGCAGTGCTATAGACATAGGAGGTGTCCAAGAGACCCAGTACTTC. This translates into CSAIDIGGVQETQYF.

The rearrangement joins TRBV3-1 to TRBJ1-4; TRBD1 matches at 7 bases. CDR3 length equals 15 residues. The junction had 10 bases not matched to a gene; V was cut back by 4 bases and J by 8 bases. Germline CDR1 LGHDT, CDR2 YNNKEL (reference sequence). The DNA for the CDR3 is TGTGCCAGCAGCCTACGGCAGGGGGATGGAGAAAAACTGTTTTTT. Protein product: CASSLRQGDGEKLFF.

The CDR3 DNA is TGTGCCAGCAGTCTCAGCCGCACAGATACGCAGTATTTT. It yields the protein CASSLSRTDTQYF. The genes are TRBV27 and TRBJ2-3; D gene ambiguous. The CDR3 totals 13 residues. With 5 bases removed from V and 1 base from J, the gap between germline ends came to 7 bases. Germline V gene lookup returns CDR1 MNHEY and CDR2 SMNVEV (reference sequence).

This clonotype has just one count. The genes are TRBV2 and TRBJ2-1, with 9 bases matching TRBD2. The V gene's germline CDR1 is SNHLY and CDR2 FYNNEI. After removal of 6 bases from V and 7 bases from J, the junction contained 4 bases not matched to a gene. The CDR3 spans 13 residues. The CDR3 DNA reads as TGTGCCAGCAGGACTAGCGGTGGGAATGAGCAGTTCTTC. This sequence encodes CASRTSGGNEQFF.

The gene calls are TRBV5-1 and TRBJ1-3; 7 bases line up with TRBD1. Germline values: CDR1 SGHRS, CDR2 YFSETQ. J was trimmed by 1 base and V by 2 bases; bases with no gene match: 9. This CDR3 contains 17 residues. The CDR3 coding sequence is TGCGCCAGCAGCTTAGGCCGGGACAGTGCTTCTGGAAACACCATATATTTT. Protein product: CASSLGRDSASGNTIYF.

This sequence joins TRBV14 and TRBJ1-2, with unresolved D. Looked up from germline, CDR1 is SGHDN and CDR2 is FVKESK. CDR3 size: 13 residues. V was cut by 2 bases and J by 5 bases, with 9 bases left in between. The CDR3 DNA follows: TGTGCCAGCAGCCAAAGCACTATGTATGGCTACACCTTC. Protein sequence: CASSQSTMYGYTF.

V usage is TRBV20-1 and J usage is TRBJ2-7; D might be TRBD1 or TRBD2, each matching 5 bases. V was clipped by 3 bases and J by 3 bases, with 12 bases between them. The germline CDR1 and CDR2 sequences are DFQATT and SNEGSKA (reference sequence). The CDR3 runs 13 residues. The CDR3 region has the DNA TGCAGTGCTAGCAGGGAGAGTGGCTACGAGCAGTACTTC. This translates into CSASRESGYEQYF.

This clonotype was recorded only once. The chain has TRBV30 and TRBJ2-1; no clear D. The germline CDR1 and CDR2 sequences are GTSNPN and SVGIG (reference sequence). V lost 0 bases, J lost 8 bases, and 8 bases lay in between. The CDR3 consists of 12 residues. CDR3 in DNA: TGTGCCTGGAGTGTAGTGCGGTATGAGCAGTTCTTC. Amino acid sequence: CAWSVVRYEQFF.

The J gene is TRBJ2-7, the V gene TRBV5-1; no clear D gene. Germline loops: CDR1 SGHRS, CDR2 YFSETQ. The CDR3 spans 12 residues. V lost 1 base, J lost 3 bases, and 5 bases lay in between. This CDR3 is CASSLYDYEQYF. CDR3 bases: TGCGCCAGCAGCTTGTACGACTACGAGCAGTACTTC.